This T cell receptor (beta chain) was profiled in a study of cytomegalovirus exposure and HLA in healthy donors. Study at large: Genetic ancestry analysis placed under 90% of the 300 to 400 donors that were genotyped in the Caucasian-associated cluster.

Germline V gene data show CDR1 as MGHRA and CDR2 as YSYEKL. The V end lost 0 bases, the J end lost 2 bases, and 8 bases lay between the germline ends. CDR3 length: 14 amino acids. PCR primers comprised 60 Vbeta and 13 Jbeta primers. The table came from immunoSEQ multiplex PCR; TCRdb's copy has only in-frame clones and leaves some out. The sample lists about 160,000 clones, approximately 79% occurring once. This clone occurred once. Antigen: not known. The study, taken as a whole, reports: In a later analysis, a missense DCLRE1C variant was linked to TCR beta V- and J-gene trimming.

The sequencing input was PBMCs. This TCR came from a man aged 60 to 69 in good health and CMV-seronegative. This rearrangement joins TRBV4-1 to TRBJ2-7; TRBD2 is a possible D gene (6 bases). The CDR3 here is CASSQEGLPYEQYF. CDR3 in DNA: TGCGCCAGCAGCCAAGAAGGACTACCCTACGAGCAGTACTTC.